The 25 T cell receptor beta chains presented below share a single source sample, sequenced in a study of CD4 T cells in relation to SARS-CoV-2 and coronaviruses. CD4+ T cells from unexposed donors were obtained before the COVID-19 pandemic (2011-2018). CD4+ T cells were isolated from the cells after 10 days of culture. No antigen is known for these receptors. The protocol was immunoSEQ multiplex PCR, while the TCRdb copy is restricted to in-frame clones and leaves out a portion. The table has tens of thousands of clones, 65% to 70% seen once; the top ten hold roughly 20%. The sequenced sample was CD4+ T cells from PBMCs, cultured in vitro. The receptor source for this set is a human donor in good health.

This chain connects TRBV6-5 to TRBJ2-7, with 9 bases matching TRBD1. The CDR3 consists of 16 residues. Germline lookup yields CDR1 MNHEY and CDR2 SVGAGI. The trim removed 0 bases at V and 4 bases at J, leaving 7 bases unmatched. CDR3 region: CASSYSKGQGSYEQYF. The CDR3 DNA reads as TGTGCCAGCAGTTACTCGAAAGGACAGGGGTCATACGAGCAGTACTTC.

This clone was recorded a few times. The V gene is TRBV7-9, the J gene TRBJ2-1; TRBD2 matches at 11 bases. The germline V gene has CDR1 SEHNR and CDR2 FQNEAQ (reference sequence). This CDR3 spans 15 amino acids. Unmatched junction bases numbered 7, after V lost 5 bases and J lost 7 bases. CDR3 residues: CASSPLAGGRNEQFF. The CDR3 DNA follows: TGTGCCAGCAGCCCCTTAGCGGGGGGGCGTAATGAGCAGTTCTTC.

This chain connects TRBV9 to TRBJ2-1, with 10 bases fitting TRBD2. The CDR3 consists of 16 residues. V gave up 0 bases and J gave up 4 bases; unmatched junction bases: 4. Germline lookup yields CDR1 SGDLS and CDR2 YYNGEE. The DNA of the CDR3 is TGTGCCAGCAGCGTAGGAAGCGGGGGGGATTACAATGAGCAGTTCTTC. Protein sequence: CASSVGSGGDYNEQFF.

This clone was observed once. V is TRBV6-2 or TRBV6-3 and J is TRBJ2-5; D not certain. The CDR3 spans 13 residues. Deletions cut 5 bases from V and 0 bases from J, with 7 bases between. CDR1 is MNHEY and CDR2 is SVGEGT in the germline V gene. As DNA, the CDR3 is TGTGCCAGCAGTCTGGGATACCAAGAGACCCAGTACTTC. It specifies CASSLGYQETQYF.

This clone was counted a few times. The chain recombines TRBV6-2 or TRBV6-3 with TRBJ1-1; D is undetermined. The CDR3 is made up of 13 amino acids. The ends were cut back, 4 bases at V and 4 bases at J, with 10 bases in the middle. Germline values: CDR1 MNHEY, CDR2 SVGEGT. In DNA, the CDR3 is TGTGCCAGCAGTTCGCAGGTGGTCACTGAAGCTTTCTTT. Translated, it gives CASSSQVVTEAFF.

The gene calls are TRBV27 and TRBJ1-2; D not resolved. The CDR3 is 17 amino acids. Germline CDR1 reads MNHEY; CDR2 reads SMNVEV (reference sequence). Trimming left V 0 bases short and J 4 bases short, with 18 bases between. CDR3 coding DNA: TGTGCCAGCAGTTTATCGAGGGCGGGCAGTAGTGTCTATGGCTACACCTTC. Protein sequence: CASSLSRAGSSVYGYTF.

The rearrangement links TRBV6-5 to TRBJ2-1; 7 bases match TRBD1. This CDR3 has 14 amino acids. V was clipped by 0 bases and J by 6 bases; unmatched bases: 2. CDR1 is MNHEY, CDR2 SVGAGI, per germline. CDR3 coding DNA: TGTGCCAGCAGTTACTCGACAGGGCGCAATGAGCAGTTCTTC. It yields the protein CASSYSTGRNEQFF.

By sample fraction, this clone is large. The genes are TRBV23-1 and TRBJ2-7; no definite D call. TRBV23-1 is classed as an ORF, of uncertain function. V was pared by 3 bases and J by 4 bases, with 13 bases between. CDR3 length: 14 amino acids. In DNA, the CDR3 is TGCGCCAGCAGTCACCGAAGGGTAAGGTACGAGCAGTACTTC. Translation gives CASSHRRVRYEQYF.

This clone was detected only once. The chain's CDR3 is CASSLRLAWSYEQYF. CDR3 DNA sequence: TGTGCCAGCAGCTTGCGACTAGCTTGGTCCTACGAGCAGTACTTC. The chain carries TRBV5-4 and TRBJ2-7; TRBD2 agrees at 7 bases. V lost 1 base and J lost 1; bases outside the gene matches: 5. The CDR3 totals 15 residues. The germline gives CDR1 SGHNT, CDR2 YYREEE (reference sequence).

The genes are TRBV6-2 or TRBV6-3 and TRBJ2-4; D tentatively reads TRBD1 or TRBD2 (5 bases each). Trimming removed 6 bases at V and 4 bases at J, with 22 bases between. This CDR3 contains 17 residues. Germline CDR1 and CDR2: MNHEY and SVGEGT. The CDR3 sequence: CASSVQQPGTVKNIQYF. The CDR3 DNA is TGTGCCAGCAGCGTACAACAACCAGGGACGGTTAAAAACATTCAGTACTTC.

The V call is TRBV7-2, the J call TRBJ1-1, with 9 bases aligning to TRBD1. Germline V gene lookup returns CDR1 SGHTA and CDR2 FQGNSA. The CDR3 has 18 amino acids. V gave up 4 bases and J gave up 7 bases; unmatched junction bases: 19. The CDR3 loop is CASSSAPGQGLLGGEAFF. In nucleotides, the CDR3 is TGTGCCAGCAGCTCCGCCCCGGGACAGGGCCTACTCGGGGGTGAAGCTTTCTTT.

This clone was recorded once. The J gene is TRBJ1-5, the V gene TRBV6-5; 8 bases align to TRBD1. The CDR3 covers 14 residues. The V and J ends lost 6 bases and 6 bases, in that order; junction bases with no gene match: 7. CDR1 is MNHEY, CDR2 SVGAGI, per germline. The CDR3 DNA is TGTGCCAGCAGCCAGGGGGCAAGGGGTCAGCCCCAGCATTTT. It specifies CASSQGARGQPQHF.

This rearrangement joins TRBV5-4 to TRBJ1-4, with 7 bases aligning to TRBD1. There are 18 residues in the CDR3. Germline lookup yields CDR1 SGHNT and CDR2 YYREEE (reference sequence). Trimming at V came to 4 bases and at J to 1 base, leaving 13 bases not matched to a gene. CDR3 nucleotides: TGTGCCAGCAGCGCCCAGGGGGGCAGGGGGGTAACTAATGAAAAACTGTTTTTT. This encodes CASSAQGGRGVTNEKLFF.

This CDR3 is CASSPLGSGTGNEKLFF. DNA for the CDR3: TGTGCCAGCAGTCCCTTAGGATCCGGGACAGGGAATGAAAAACTGTTTTTT. The rearrangement uses TRBV27 and TRBJ1-4; TRBD1 agrees at 9 bases. Germline loops: CDR1 MNHEY, CDR2 SMNVEV (reference sequence). V gave up 5 bases and J gave up 5 bases; unmatched junction bases: 12. The CDR3 loop spans 17 amino acids.

This clone was detected a few times. This chain links TRBV3-1 (or the pseudogene TRBV3-2) with TRBJ1-2; TRBD1 agrees at 12 bases. The J segment lost 4 bases and the V segment lost 4 bases, leaving 7 bases of the junction unmatched. Germline assignment: CDR1 LGHDT and CDR2 YNNKEL (reference sequence). The length of the CDR3 is 16 residues. CDR3 region: CASSLAGQGAFYGYTF. The CDR3 DNA sequence: TGTGCCAGCAGCCTTGCGGGACAGGGGGCTTTCTATGGCTACACCTTC.

The CDR3 DNA is TGTGCCAGCAGGGGGGACCTTCGCTCTTCACCCCTCCACTTT. It codes for CASRGDLRSSPLHF. The V gene is TRBV2, the J gene TRBJ1-6, with a possible D match to TRBD1 (5 bases). The germline V and J ends were trimmed by 6 bases and 9 bases, with 15 bases remaining between them. This CDR3 spans 14 amino acids. Germline V lookup: CDR1 SNHLY, CDR2 FYNNEI.

The sample holds a few counts of this clone. The rearrangement uses TRBV5-1 and TRBJ2-7, with a tentative D call TRBD2 (6 bases). Germline CDR1 is SGHRS and CDR2 is YFSETQ. The V gene lost 2 bases and the J gene lost 2 bases, with 11 bases spanning the gap. There are 14 residues in the CDR3. The CDR3 spells CASSLGTGTYEQYF. CDR3 DNA: TGCGCCAGCAGCTTAGGGACTGGGACCTACGAGCAGTACTTC.

The V and J genes are TRBV30 and TRBJ2-7, with 7 bases lining up with TRBD1. Trimming at V came to 6 bases and at J to 1 base, leaving 9 bases not matched to a gene. Germline assignment: CDR1 GTSNPN and CDR2 SVGIG (reference sequence). The CDR3 sequence is 14 residues long. The CDR3 DNA reads TGTGCCTGTACGCGGACAGGAGAGTCCTACGAGCAGTACTTC. Translation: CACTRTGESYEQYF.

This clone was found a few times. V is TRBV6-1 and J is TRBJ1-1; D may be TRBD1 (5 bases). Germline V lookup: CDR1 MNHNS, CDR2 SASEGT. Trimming pared 1 base from V and 5 bases from J, leaving 11 bases between. The CDR3 runs to 14 residues. CDR3 DNA: TGTGCCAGCAGTGAAGGGACATCCCAAACTGAAGCTTTCTTT. Translated, it gives CASSEGTSQTEAFF.

The rearrangement uses TRBV7-7 and TRBJ2-3; 11 positions agree with TRBD2. V shed 4 bases, J shed 6 bases, and the junction held 6 bases outside the gene matches. Per the germline V gene, CDR1 is SSHAT and CDR2 is FNYEAQ (reference sequence). The CDR3 totals 15 residues. The chain's CDR3 is CASSSTSGVGDTQYF. The CDR3 nucleotides are TGTGCCAGCAGCTCGACTAGCGGGGTTGGTGATACGCAGTATTTT.

V and J are TRBV27 and TRBJ2-3; D remains ambiguous. V shed 3 bases and J shed 2 bases, with 12 bases lying between them. Germline V gene sequence: CDR1 MNHEY, CDR2 SMNVEV (reference sequence). The CDR3 has 15 residues. The CDR3 nucleotides are TGTGCCAGCAGTTTTAGGCCAACCTTCACAGATACGCAGTATTTT. This encodes CASSFRPTFTDTQYF.

This chain links TRBV3-1 (or the pseudogene TRBV3-2) with TRBJ2-1; possible D gene TRBD2, 7 bases. There are 16 residues in the CDR3. The V gene's germline CDR1 is LGHDT and CDR2 YNNKEL (reference sequence). Between the trimmed V and J ends, which lost 5 bases and 6 bases, there was a span of 20 bases. CDR3 loop: CASSAPGGLGINEQFF. The CDR3 coding sequence is TGTGCCAGCAGCGCACCGGGGGGCCTGGGAATCAATGAGCAGTTCTTC.

The count of this clone is one. The V gene is TRBV19, the J gene TRBJ2-2; D gene ambiguous. V lost 1 base, J lost 3 bases, and 9 bases lay in between. Germline V CDR1 and CDR2: LNHDA, SQIVND (reference sequence). The length of the CDR3 is 15 residues. The CDR3 DNA reads as TGTGCCAGTAGTATAGTAGCCGGACACACCGGGGAGCTGTTTTTT. Translating gives CASSIVAGHTGELFF.

The rearrangement links TRBV3-1 (or the pseudogene TRBV3-2) to TRBJ1-2, with 7 bases that match TRBD1. Germline V gene lookup returns CDR1 LGHDT and CDR2 YNNKEL (reference sequence). The length of the CDR3 is 14 residues. V lost 3 bases, J lost 6 bases, and 7 bases stayed unmatched. The CDR3 region is CASSHRDRAHGYTF. CDR3 in DNA: TGTGCCAGCAGCCATAGAGACAGGGCTCATGGCTACACCTTC.

V is TRBV19 and J is TRBJ1-4; maybe TRBD1 (5 bases). Trimming stripped 9 bases from V and 8 bases from J, with 19 bases between. The CDR3 consists of 14 residues. Germline V gene sequence: CDR1 LNHDA, CDR2 SQIVND (reference sequence). This CDR3 reads CASTNWGDSEKLFF. The CDR3 nucleotides are TGTGCCAGCACGAATTGGGGGGATTCGGAAAAACTGTTTTTT.